One sample yielded the 22 T cell receptor beta chains listed below, sequenced in a study of quantifying T cell responses using KT2 cells. Study-wide context: RNA was reverse transcribed with TCR alpha and beta constant-region primers.

Each cDNA got a UMI-containing oligo ligated at its 3' end. The first PCR ran around 4 cycles with an equimolar RC1.1 and RC1.2 beta primer mix. TCRdb recomputed calls from the UMI-ligation and nested PCR reads with MiXCR, one row per CDR3 protein. The data contain fewer than 60,000 distinct CDR3 sequences, 11% of them singletons. The source material was PBMCs spiked with cells of the T cell clone KT2. The receptors derive from a human donor.

The CDR3 here is CSATLPEVRNIQYF. As DNA, the CDR3 is TGCAGTGCTACTCTTCCGGAGGTCAGAAACATTCAGTACTTC. V is TRBV20-1 and J is TRBJ2-4; weak D call: TRBD2 (5 bases). V was shortened by 4 bases and J by 6 bases, with 16 bases between the two germline ends. Germline CDR1 DFQATT, CDR2 SNEGSKA (reference sequence). CDR3 length equals 14 residues.

The rearrangement joins TRBV24-1 to TRBJ2-3; 10 nucleotides agree with TRBD1. Germline V gene lookup returns CDR1 KGHDR and CDR2 SFDVKD. The CDR3 is 13 amino acids. The trim removed 5 bases at V and 6 bases at J, leaving 1 base unmatched. The CDR3 sequence is CATSVTGGDTQYF. CDR3 bases: TGTGCCACCAGTGTGACAGGGGGCGATACGCAGTATTTT.

This clonotype appeared a few times. The chain is built from TRBV12-3 or TRBV12-4 and TRBJ2-5; D tentatively fits TRBD1 or TRBD2 (5 bases each). The CDR3 contains 15 residues. Trimming pared 4 bases from V and 7 bases from J, leaving 19 bases between. CDR3 sequence: CASSYLQGRAATQYF. The CDR3 region has the DNA TGTGCCAGCAGTTACCTGCAGGGACGAGCAGCGACCCAGTACTTC.

The chain recombines TRBV3-1 with TRBJ2-5, with 8 bases aligning to TRBD2. The CDR3 has 15 amino acids. Germline V lookup: CDR1 LGHDT, CDR2 YNNKEL (reference sequence). The V segment lost 1 base and the J segment 5 bases; nucleotides outside the gene matches: 6. The CDR3 protein is CASSQGSGGGETQYF. In nucleotides, the CDR3 is TGTGCCAGCAGCCAAGGTTCGGGGGGGGGGGAGACCCAGTACTTC.

This clonotype appeared a few times. This chain joins TRBV11-2 and TRBJ2-1; the match to TRBD1 covers 9 bases. Germline V gene data show CDR1 as SGHAT and CDR2 as FQNNGV. V was pared by 5 bases and J by 5 bases, with 10 bases of the junction left unmatched. The CDR3 sequence is 16 residues long. The CDR3 region is CASSPNLGTGHNEQFF. Here the CDR3 DNA reads TGTGCCAGCAGCCCCAACCTCGGGACAGGGCACAATGAGCAGTTCTTC.

The genes are TRBV7-9 and TRBJ1-6; 7 bases are a match to TRBD1. V gave up 3 bases and J gave up 13 bases; unmatched junction bases: 24. Germline V gene lookup returns CDR1 SEHNR and CDR2 FQNEAQ (reference sequence). The CDR3 runs to 19 residues. DNA of the CDR3: TGTGCCAGCAGCTTGGCTACAGGGGCCTCTTTCTCGCGAATTTATCCCCTCCACTTT. Translating gives CASSLATGASFSRIYPLHF.

This clonotype occurred many times. The J gene is TRBJ2-1, the V gene TRBV20-1, with 8 positions matching TRBD2. The CDR3 totals 15 residues. J was trimmed by 5 bases and V by 4 bases; bases with no gene match: 10. Germline values: CDR1 DFQATT, CDR2 SNEGSKA (reference sequence). The CDR3, as DNA: TGCAGTGCTACTGTAGGAGCGGGGGCTGACAATGAGCAGTTCTTC. Translating gives CSATVGAGADNEQFF.

The chain uses TRBV13 and TRBJ2-1; 13 bases line up with TRBD2. Losses at the gene ends were 5 bases for V and 10 bases for J; bases not matched to a gene: 11. CDR3 size: 16 residues. Germline CDR1 PRHDT, CDR2 FYEKMQ (reference sequence). The CDR3 sequence is CASSTTGTSGKGEQFF. CDR3 DNA: TGTGCCAGCAGCACAACGGGGACTAGCGGGAAGGGCGAGCAGTTCTTC.

J is TRBJ2-1 and V is TRBV5-1; 7 bases line up with TRBD1. J lost 1 base, V lost 2 bases, and 3 bases had no gene match. Germline values: CDR1 SGHRS, CDR2 YFSETQ. The CDR3 contains 15 residues. The CDR3 nucleotides read TGCGCCAGCAGCTTACAGGGGTATTCCTACAATGAGCAGTTCTTC. Translating gives CASSLQGYSYNEQFF.

This chain joins TRBV12-3 or TRBV12-4 and TRBJ2-1; 8 positions match TRBD2. V was pared by 7 bases and J by 4 bases, with 15 bases of the junction left unmatched. The CDR3 spans 17 residues. The DNA of the CDR3 is TGTGCCAGCACCCGCAGTTCGGGGGGGGCATCATACAATGAGCAGTTCTTC. Residues: CASTRSSGGASYNEQFF.

This clonotype was counted only a few times. The rearrangement uses TRBV7-9 and TRBJ1-3, with 8 positions matching TRBD1. The CDR3 runs 13 residues. After removal of 2 bases from V and 15 bases from J, the junction contained 9 bases not matched to a gene. The germline V gene encodes CDR1 SEHNR and CDR2 FQNEAQ (reference sequence). The CDR3, as DNA: TGTGCCAGCAGCTTATCGGTAACGGGACAGGAATATTTT. Encoded protein: CASSLSVTGQEYF.

The chain uses TRBV12-3 or TRBV12-4 and TRBJ1-2, with 8 nucleotides matching TRBD1. The CDR3 contains 10 residues. J was trimmed by 13 bases and V by 3 bases; bases with no gene match: 1. The CDR3 loop is CASSLGQATF. CDR3 DNA: TGTGCCAGCAGTTTGGGACAGGCCACCTTC.

This clonotype was found a few times. The genes are TRBV7-2 and TRBJ1-5; D call uncertain. CDR3 size: 16 residues. Germline assignment: CDR1 SGHTA and CDR2 FQGNSA. V shed 1 base and J shed 0 bases, with 10 bases lying between them. CDR3 sequence (DNA): TGTGCCAGCAGCTTAGACAGACCCCTTAGCAATCAGCCCCAGCATTTT. This codes for CASSLDRPLSNQPQHF.

The table lists this clonotype with a few counts. V is TRBV30 and J is TRBJ2-1, with D maybe TRBD1 (6 bases). Germline-derived CDR1 and CDR2 are GTSNPN and SVGIG (reference sequence). V was cut by 0 bases and J by 8 bases, with 11 bases left in between. The CDR3 contains 13 residues. CDR3 protein: CAWSVQQGYEQFF. CDR3 DNA sequence: TGTGCCTGGAGTGTACAACAGGGCTATGAGCAGTTCTTC.

The V and J genes are TRBV14 and TRBJ2-7; the match to TRBD2 covers 7 bases. The CDR3 has 13 residues. Germline lookup yields CDR1 SGHDN and CDR2 FVKESK. V trimming: 5 bases; J trimming: 3 bases; junction bases outside the gene matches: 4. In nucleotides, the CDR3 is TGTGCCAGCAGCTACTCGGGGGGCTACGAGCAGTACTTC. It yields the protein CASSYSGGYEQYF.

This rearrangement joins TRBV7-3 to TRBJ2-2, with D possibly matching TRBD1 (6 bases). The CDR3 sequence is 16 residues long. Between the trimmed V and J ends, which lost 4 bases and 1 base, there was a span of 13 bases. Germline loops: CDR1 SGHTA, CDR2 FQGTGA. The CDR3 nucleotides read TGTGCCAGCAGCTCAACAGGGACACGGAACACCGGGGAGCTGTTTTTT. Protein sequence: CASSSTGTRNTGELFF. Full variable domain (rest looked up from reference TRBV7-3 and TRBJ2-2): GAGVSQTPSNKVTEKGKYVELRCDPISGHTALYWYRQSLGQGPEFLIYFQGTGAADDSGLPNDRFFAVRPEGSVSTLKIQRTERGDSAVYLCASSSTGTRNTGELFFGEGSRLTVL.

This clonotype has more than one count but fewer than ten. The rearrangement joins TRBV20-1 to TRBJ2-7; TRBD2 might be the D (6 bases). CDR3 length equals 14 residues. V gave up 6 bases and J gave up 4 bases, with 19 bases separating them. Per germline, CDR1 DFQATT and CDR2 SNEGSKA (reference sequence). In DNA, the CDR3 is TGCAGTGCCTCTGGACTAACCCGACCTTACGAGCAGTACTTC. Its protein product is CSASGLTRPYEQYF.

The gene calls are TRBV10-3 and TRBJ2-1; TRBD1 might be the D (6 bases). Germline CDR1 ENHRY, CDR2 SYGVKD. CDR3 length: 13 residues. Trimming took off 0 bases at V and 8 bases at J, with 8 bases between the two ends. The CDR3 region is CAISESAGDEQFF. Written as DNA, the CDR3 is TGTGCCATCAGTGAGTCAGCAGGGGATGAGCAGTTCTTC.

This clonotype was observed a few times. The J gene is TRBJ1-4, the V gene TRBV2, with TRBD1 as a possible D gene (5 bases). There are 13 residues in the CDR3. Trimming pared 6 bases from V and 8 bases from J, leaving 13 bases between. Germline lookup yields CDR1 SNHLY and CDR2 FYNNEI. CDR3 in DNA: TGTGCCAGCAGCCCAGGGACCTCCGAAAAACTGTTTTTT. As protein: CASSPGTSEKLFF.

J is TRBJ2-2 and V is TRBV3-1; TRBD1 might be the D (6 bases). Between the trimmed V and J ends, which lost 4 bases and 2 bases, there was a span of 17 bases. The length of the CDR3 is 17 residues. CDR1 and CDR2 (germline): LGHDT, YNNKEL (reference sequence). The DNA of the CDR3 is TGTGCCAGCAGCCGCAATCACGCCAGGGGAAACACCGGGGAGCTGTTTTTT. Its translation: CASSRNHARGNTGELFF. Full variable domain (missing parts from reference TRBV3-1 and TRBJ2-2): DTAVSQTPKYLVTQMGNDKSIKCEQNLGHDTMYWYKQDSKKFLKIMFSYNNKELIINETVPNRFSPKSPDKAHLNLHINSLELGDSAVYFCASSRNHARGNTGELFFGEGSRLTVL.

This clonotype was seen at least ten times. The CDR3, as DNA: TGTGCCAGCAGCCTCAGACTACGGCAGGGAGGCCACAATGAGCAGTTCTTC. It codes for CASSLRLRQGGHNEQFF. The gene calls are TRBV7-2 and TRBJ2-1, with D perhaps TRBD2 (6 bases). The CDR3 is 17 amino acids. CDR1 is SGHTA, CDR2 FQGNSA, per germline. Trimming took 5 bases from V and 5 from J, leaving 22 bases between them.

This clonotype was seen repeatedly, ten times or more. The chain employs TRBV18 and TRBJ2-5; 8 bases match TRBD2. V trimming: 6 bases; J trimming: 5 bases; junction bases outside the gene matches: 11. CDR1 and CDR2 from the germline V gene are KGHSH and LQKENI. There are 15 residues in the CDR3. This CDR3 reads CASSPSGGAGETQYF. The CDR3 coding sequence is TGTGCCAGCTCCCCCAGCGGGGGCGCAGGGGAGACCCAGTACTTC.